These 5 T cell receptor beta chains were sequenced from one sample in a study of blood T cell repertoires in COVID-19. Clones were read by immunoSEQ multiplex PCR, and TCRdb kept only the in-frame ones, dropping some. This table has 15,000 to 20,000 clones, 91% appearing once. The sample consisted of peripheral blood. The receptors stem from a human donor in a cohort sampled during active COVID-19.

DNA of the CDR3: TGCAGTGCTAGTCTACAGGGGCAGCCAGCCAAAAACATTCAGTACTTC. Encoded protein: CSASLQGQPAKNIQYF. V gene TRBV20-1 combines with J gene TRBJ2-4, with 7 bases identical to TRBD1. The junction had 8 bases not matched to a gene; V was cut back by 3 bases and J by 0 bases. Germline V gene sequence: CDR1 DFQATT, CDR2 SNEGSKA (reference sequence). This CDR3 is built from 16 residues.

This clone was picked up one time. The CDR3 DNA reads TGTGCCAGCAGCTTAACGGGAGGATCCGATACGCAGTATTTT. It translates to CASSLTGGSDTQYF. This sequence joins TRBV11-3 and TRBJ2-3; TRBD2 matches 7 bases. The CDR3 spans 14 residues. Germline V gene lookup returns CDR1 SGHNT and CDR2 YENEEA. Trimming at V came to 2 bases and at J to 6 bases, leaving 5 bases not matched to a gene.

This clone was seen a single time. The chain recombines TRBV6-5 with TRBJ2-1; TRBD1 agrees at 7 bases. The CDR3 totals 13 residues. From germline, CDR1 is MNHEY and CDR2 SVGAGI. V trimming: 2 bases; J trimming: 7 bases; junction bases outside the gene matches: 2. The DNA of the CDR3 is TGTGCCAGCAGTTACGGGACAGCTAATGAGCAGTTCTTC. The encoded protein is CASSYGTANEQFF.

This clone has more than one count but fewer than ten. The CDR3 DNA sequence: TGCGCCAGCAGCCCACGGAGCTCCTATAATTCACCCCTCCACTTT. It specifies CASSPRSSYNSPLHF. The chain links TRBV5-1 to TRBJ1-6; no firm D call. The V end was cut by 4 bases, the J end by 0 bases, with 8 bases between. Looked up from germline, CDR1 is SGHRS and CDR2 is YFSETQ. The CDR3 has 15 residues. Looking up the rest from reference TRBV5-1 and TRBJ1-6 gives the full variable domain: KAGVTQTPRYLIKTRGQQVTLSCSPISGHRSVSWYQQTPGQGLQFLFEYFSETQRNKGNFPGRFSGRQFSNSRSEMNVSTLELGDSALYLCASSPRSSYNSPLHFGNGTRLTVT.

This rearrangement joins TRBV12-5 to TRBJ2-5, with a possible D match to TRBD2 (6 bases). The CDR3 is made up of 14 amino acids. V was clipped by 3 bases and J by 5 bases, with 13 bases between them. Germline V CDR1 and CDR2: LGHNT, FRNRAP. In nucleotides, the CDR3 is TGTGCTAGTGGTTTTGGAGGGGCGGGGGAGACCCAGTACTTC. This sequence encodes CASGFGGAGETQYF. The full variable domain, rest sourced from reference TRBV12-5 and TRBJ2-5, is DARVTQTPRHKVTEMGQEVTMRCQPILGHNTVFWYRQTMMQGLELLAYFRNRAPLDDSGMPKDRFSAEMPDATLATLKIQPSEPRDSAVYFCASGFGGAGETQYFGPGTRLLVL.